The 18 T cell receptor beta chains below all came from one sample that was sequenced in a study of blood T cell repertoires in COVID-19. Repertoires were generated with immunoSEQ multiplex PCR, while TCRdb's copy carries only in-frame clones and drops some. The profile shows 74,000 or so clones, roughly 89% of them singletons. The sequenced sample was peripheral blood. The receptors originated from a middle-aged man with active COVID-19.

This clone was counted once. The genes are TRBV18 and TRBJ2-2, with a tentative D call TRBD2 (5 bases). Germline assignment: CDR1 KGHSH and CDR2 LQKENI. This CDR3 comprises 14 residues. V dropped 7 bases and J dropped 1 base, with 10 bases sitting between them. CDR3 coding DNA: TGTGCCAGCTATGAGGGTTTGAACACCGGGGAGCTGTTTTTT. Translation: CASYEGLNTGELFF. Filled out from reference TRBV18 and TRBJ2-2, the complete variable domain reads NAGVMQNPRHLVRRRGQEARLRCSPMKGHSHVYWYRQLPEEGLKFMVYLQKENIIDESGMPKERFSAEFPKEGPSILRIQQVVRGDSAAYFCASYEGLNTGELFFGEGSRLTVL.

V gene TRBV7-9 combines with J gene TRBJ2-4, with D tentatively TRBD1 (6 bases). This CDR3 region has 14 residues. V dropped 3 bases and J dropped 8 bases, with 14 bases sitting between them. The germline V gene encodes CDR1 SEHNR and CDR2 FQNEAQ (reference sequence). The CDR3 DNA follows: TGTGCCAGCAGCTTTGGGGGCGCGTTAGACATTCAGTACTTC. It specifies CASSFGGALDIQYF.

This chain joins TRBV11-1 and TRBJ1-4; 8 bases agree with TRBD1. From germline, CDR1 is SGHAT and CDR2 FQDESV (reference sequence). The CDR3 spans 16 residues. Losses at the gene ends were 5 bases for V and 7 bases for J; bases not matched to a gene: 12. CDR3: CASSVDSGGRGEKLFF. For the CDR3, the DNA is TGTGCCAGCAGCGTCGACTCAGGGGGCAGGGGTGAAAAACTGTTTTTT.

The rearrangement joins TRBV12-5 to TRBJ2-5; D is perhaps TRBD1 (6 bases). Trimming pared 1 base from V and 1 base from J, leaving 10 bases between. Per the germline V gene, CDR1 is LGHNT and CDR2 is FRNRAP. The CDR3 extends over 15 amino acids. This chain's CDR3 is CASGLAWTVQETQYF. The CDR3 bases are TGTGCTAGTGGTTTGGCCTGGACAGTCCAAGAGACCCAGTACTTC. Drawing the rest from reference TRBV12-5 and TRBJ2-5, the complete variable domain is DARVTQTPRHKVTEMGQEVTMRCQPILGHNTVFWYRQTMMQGLELLAYFRNRAPLDDSGMPKDRFSAEMPDATLATLKIQPSEPRDSAVYFCASGLAWTVQETQYFGPGTRLLVL.

The CDR3 DNA follows: TGTGCCAGCAGCCCGGATTTGGTGGGGGGGCCCTACAATGAGCAGTTCTTC. Protein product: CASSPDLVGGPYNEQFF. This sequence joins TRBV5-8 and TRBJ2-1, with a weak D call TRBD2 (7 bases). Germline lookup yields CDR1 SGHTS and CDR2 YDEGEE. The CDR3 covers 17 residues. V was clipped by 4 bases and J by 2 bases, with 19 bases between them.

The V gene is TRBV5-6, the J gene TRBJ1-4; 9 bases map to TRBD1. The germline V gene encodes CDR1 SGHDT and CDR2 YYEEEE. The CDR3 runs to 14 residues. V gave up 3 bases and J gave up 8 bases; unmatched junction bases: 5. Written as DNA, the CDR3 is TGTGCCAGCAGCTGGGGACAGGGAGACGAAAAACTGTTTTTT. Translation: CASSWGQGDEKLFF.

The gene calls are TRBV11-2 and TRBJ1-6; D might be TRBD1 (5 bases). Germline V CDR1 and CDR2: SGHAT, FQNNGV. V lost 3 bases and J lost 7, with 13 bases in between. This CDR3 has 15 residues. The CDR3, as DNA: TGTGCCAGCAGCTTTAAAGCTCAGGGCAATTCACCCCTCCACTTT. As protein: CASSFKAQGNSPLHF.

This chain links TRBV19 with TRBJ2-3, with a weak D call TRBD2 (6 bases). This CDR3 has 15 amino acids. Germline CDR1 and CDR2: LNHDA and SQIVND (reference sequence). Trimming pared 8 bases from V and 5 bases from J, leaving 20 bases between. CDR3 coding DNA: TGTGCCAGTTCAACCATTAAACTAGCTGAAGATACGCAGTATTTT. Translation gives CASSTIKLAEDTQYF. Filled out from reference TRBV19 and TRBJ2-3, the complete variable domain reads DGGITQSPKYLFRKEGQNVTLSCEQNLNHDAMYWYRQDPGQGLRLIYYSQIVNDFQKGDIAEGYSVSREKKESFPLTVTSAQKNPTAFYLCASSTIKLAEDTQYFGPGTRLTVL.

V gene TRBV6-4 combines with J gene TRBJ2-3; 7 bases fit TRBD2. There are 15 residues in the CDR3. Germline CDR1 MRHNA, CDR2 SNTAGT. J lost 2 bases, V lost 4 bases, and 6 bases had no gene match. In nucleotides, the CDR3 is TGTGCCAGCAGTGCCAGCGGGGAATCCACAGATACGCAGTATTTT. Protein product: CASSASGESTDTQYF.

The chain employs TRBV6-5 and TRBJ2-5; D unclear. The CDR3 spans 14 residues. Trimming cost V 2 bases and J 2 bases, with 9 bases left between them. Germline V CDR1 and CDR2: MNHEY, SVGAGI. In DNA form, the CDR3 reads TGTGCCAGCAGTTACGGTACTACACAAGAGACCCAGTACTTC. Translation gives CASSYGTTQETQYF.

The rearrangement uses TRBV30 and TRBJ1-6, with D hard to call. CDR3 length: 12 residues. Germline V lookup: CDR1 GTSNPN, CDR2 SVGIG (reference sequence). V dropped 3 bases and J dropped 7 bases, with 7 bases sitting between them. CDR3 DNA: TGTGCCTGGAGCCCCAGGAATTCACCCCTCCACTTT. This encodes CAWSPRNSPLHF.

The CDR3 coding sequence is TGTGCCTGGAGCCCACAGGGGATTAATGAAAAACTGTTTTTT. Its translation: CAWSPQGINEKLFF. The rearrangement joins TRBV30 to TRBJ1-4, with 7 bases aligning to TRBD1. The V segment lost 3 bases and the J segment 4 bases; nucleotides outside the gene matches: 5. Germline-derived CDR1 and CDR2 are GTSNPN and SVGIG (reference sequence). CDR3 length: 14 amino acids.

The gene calls are TRBV5-6 and TRBJ2-7, with a tentative D call TRBD2 (5 bases). The CDR3 is 14 residues long. CDR1 and CDR2 (germline): SGHDT, YYEEEE. Trimming left V 4 bases short and J 3 bases short, with 14 bases between. CDR3 amino acids: CASSHSGRGYEQYF. CDR3 bases: TGTGCCAGCAGCCACTCTGGACGGGGCTACGAGCAGTACTTC.

The CDR3 loop is CASSYSTGNTEAFF. Written as DNA, the CDR3 is TGTGCCAGCAGTTACTCGACAGGGAACACTGAAGCTTTCTTT. The chain uses TRBV6-6 and TRBJ1-1, with D possibly matching TRBD1 (6 bases). V was cut by 0 bases and J by 1 base, with 6 bases left in between. This CDR3 spans 14 amino acids. Germline lookup yields CDR1 MNHNY and CDR2 SVGAGI (reference sequence).

J is TRBJ2-7 and V is TRBV10-3; TRBD2 is a possible D gene (5 bases). Germline lookup yields CDR1 ENHRY and CDR2 SYGVKD. Trimming stripped 6 bases from V and 6 bases from J, with 15 bases between. The CDR3 is made up of 13 amino acids. The CDR3, as DNA: TGTGCCATCAGCCCCGGACTGGGTAGCGAGCAGTACTTC. Amino acid sequence: CAISPGLGSEQYF.

The V gene is TRBV4-3, the J gene TRBJ2-1; 8 nucleotides align to TRBD2. CDR1 LGHNA and CDR2 YSLEER come from the germline V gene. The CDR3 extends over 18 amino acids. Germline trimming cut 4 bases from V and 8 bases from J; bases unmatched to any gene: 19. This CDR3 is CASSLRIRTSPAGDEQFF. DNA of the CDR3: TGCGCCAGCAGCCTTCGGATTCGGACTAGCCCAGCAGGGGATGAGCAGTTCTTC.

The genes are TRBV6-5 and TRBJ1-2; perhaps TRBD1 as D (5 bases). Trimming left V 1 base short and J 4 bases short, with 7 bases between. The CDR3 has 13 residues. Germline lookup yields CDR1 MNHEY and CDR2 SVGAGI. The chain's CDR3 is CASSYFDSYGYTF. In nucleotides, the CDR3 is TGTGCCAGCAGTTACTTCGACAGCTATGGCTACACCTTC.

The V call is TRBV11-2, the J call TRBJ1-1, with 7 nucleotides matching TRBD1. The CDR3 covers 15 residues. Germline V gene lookup returns CDR1 SGHAT and CDR2 FQNNGV. V shed 4 bases, J shed 0 bases, and the junction held 5 bases outside the gene matches. CDR3 region: CASSWGQPLNTEAFF. The DNA for the CDR3 is TGTGCCAGCAGCTGGGGACAGCCCCTGAACACTGAAGCTTTCTTT.